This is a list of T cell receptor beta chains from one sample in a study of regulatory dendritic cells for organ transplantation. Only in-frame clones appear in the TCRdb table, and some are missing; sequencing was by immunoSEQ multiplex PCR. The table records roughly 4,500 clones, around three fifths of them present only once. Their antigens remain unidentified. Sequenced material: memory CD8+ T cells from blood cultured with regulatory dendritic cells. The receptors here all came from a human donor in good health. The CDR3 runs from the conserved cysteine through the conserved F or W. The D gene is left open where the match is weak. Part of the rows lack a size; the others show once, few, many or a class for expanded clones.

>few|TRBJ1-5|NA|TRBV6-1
TGTGCCAGCAGTGAACAGGGGATCTCAAGCAATCAGCCCCAGCATTTT
CASSEQGISSNQPQHF
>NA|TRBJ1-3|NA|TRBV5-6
TGTGCCAGCAGCTTGGAACTGCACTCTGGAAACACCATATATTTT
CASSLELHSGNTIYF
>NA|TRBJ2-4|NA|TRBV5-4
TGTGCCAGCAGCTCCACCGACAAGGGGGGGAACATTCAGTACTTC
CASSSTDKGGNIQYF
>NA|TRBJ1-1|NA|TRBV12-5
TGTGCTAGTGGTTTGGAGGGGTTTGCCATGAACACTGAAGCTTTCTTT
CASGLEGFAMNTEAFF
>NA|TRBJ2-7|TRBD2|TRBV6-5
TGTGCCATCAGCCCGACTAGCGGGGGCTACGAGCAGTACTTC
CAISPTSGGYEQYF
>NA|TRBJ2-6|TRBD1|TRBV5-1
TGCGCCAGCAGCTCCCTTAGACAGGGGGTACTCTCTGGGGCCAACGTCCTGACTTTC
CASSSLRQGVLSGANVLTF
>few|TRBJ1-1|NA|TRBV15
TGTGCCACCAGCAGAGAACCTCAGGGGACCACGACTGAAGCTTTCTTT
CATSREPQGTTTEAFF
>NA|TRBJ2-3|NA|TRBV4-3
TGCGCCAGCAGCCAAGGGACTGACTTAATATATACGCAGTATTTT
CASSQGTDLIYTQYF
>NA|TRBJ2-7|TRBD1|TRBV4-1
TGCGCCAGCAGCCTAGGGACAGGGGCGGAACAGTACTTC
CASSLGTGAEQYF
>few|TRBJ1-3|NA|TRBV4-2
TGTGCCAGCAGCCCCCAGGCCAGCTCTGGAAACACCATATATTTT
CASSPQASSGNTIYF
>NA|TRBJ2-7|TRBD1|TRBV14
TGTGCCAGCAGCCTCTTAGGACAGGGGGCGTTATCCTACGAGCAGTACTTC
CASSLLGQGALSYEQYF
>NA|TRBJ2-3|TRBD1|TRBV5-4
TGTGCCAGCAGTCCCATGACAGGGCCAGATACGCAGTATTTT
CASSPMTGPDTQYF
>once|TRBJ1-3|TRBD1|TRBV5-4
TGTGCCAGCAGCTCAGACAGGGCTCCCGGAAACACCATATATTTT
CASSSDRAPGNTIYF
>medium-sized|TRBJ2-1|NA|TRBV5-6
TGTGCCAGCAGCTTGGGCAGGGGTCTCGATGAGCAGTTCTTC
CASSLGRGLDEQFF
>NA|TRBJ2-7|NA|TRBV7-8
TGTGCCAGCAGCCTGGCCCTTTATGGCACCTACGAGCAGTACTTC
CASSLALYGTYEQYF
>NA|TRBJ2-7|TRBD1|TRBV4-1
TGCGCCAGCAGCCAAGGGTGGGACAGGGGACACGAGCAGTACTTC
CASSQGWDRGHEQYF
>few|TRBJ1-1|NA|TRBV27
TGTGCCAGCAGTTTTTCACAGAACACTGAAGCTTTCTTT
CASSFSQNTEAFF
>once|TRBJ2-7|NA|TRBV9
TGTGCCAGCAGCGTGGGACAAGGTGATTCCTACGAGCAGTACTTC
CASSVGQGDSYEQYF
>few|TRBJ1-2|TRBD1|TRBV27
TGTGCCAGCAGTCCCCAGCAGGGGGCGATCTATGGCTACACCTTC
CASSPQQGAIYGYTF
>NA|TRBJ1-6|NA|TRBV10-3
TGTGCCACGGGGGAAGTGACTAATTCACCCCTCCACTTT
CATGEVTNSPLHF
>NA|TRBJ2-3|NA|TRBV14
TGTGCCAGCAGCCAAGTGGGACTAGATACGCAGTATTTT
CASSQVGLDTQYF
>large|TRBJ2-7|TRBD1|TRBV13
TGTGCCAGCAGGGGACAGACCTCCGAGCAGTACTTC
CASRGQTSEQYF
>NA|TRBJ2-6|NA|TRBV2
TGTGCCAGCAGTCCTGGGACTCTGGAGGCTGGGGCCAACGTCCTGACTTTC
CASSPGTLEAGANVLTF
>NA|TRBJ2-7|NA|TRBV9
TGTGCCAGCAGCGTAGCGGGCGGGGGCGGGTACGAGCAGTACTTC
CASSVAGGGGYEQYF
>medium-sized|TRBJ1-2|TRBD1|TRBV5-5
TGTGCCAGCAGCAGGGACAGACAGACCCTCCCCTATGGCTACACCTTC
CASSRDRQTLPYGYTF
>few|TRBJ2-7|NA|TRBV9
TGTGCCAGCAGCGTAGAAACAGGACGTTCCTACGAGCAGTACTTC
CASSVETGRSYEQYF
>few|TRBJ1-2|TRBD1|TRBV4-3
TGCGCCAGCAGCCAAGACACGCAGGGACAGACTTTCTATGGCTACACCTTC
CASSQDTQGQTFYGYTF
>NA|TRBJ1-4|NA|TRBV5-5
TGTGCCAGCAGCTTGGCCGAGAGGACAGCAAATGAAAAACTGTTTTTT
CASSLAERTANEKLFF
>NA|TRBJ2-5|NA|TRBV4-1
TGCGCCAGCAGCCAAGATGTGAGTTGGTACGAGACCCAGTACTTC
CASSQDVSWYETQYF
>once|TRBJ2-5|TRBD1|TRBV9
TGTGCCAGCAGCTCCTTAGGGGGCGCGGAGACCCAGTACTTC
CASSSLGGAETQYF
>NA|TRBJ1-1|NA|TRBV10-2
TGCGCCAGCAGCGGTGACAGGTTGAACACTGAAGCTTTCTTT
CASSGDRLNTEAFF
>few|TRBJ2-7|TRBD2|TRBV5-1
TGCGCCAGCAGCGCCTCACTAGCGGGGGCCTACGAGCAGTACTTC
CASSASLAGAYEQYF
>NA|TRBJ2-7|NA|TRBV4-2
TGTGCCAGCAGCCAAGATACCAGGGGAACAGACGAGCAGTACTTC
CASSQDTRGTDEQYF
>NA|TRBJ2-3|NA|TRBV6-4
TGTGCCAGCAGTGACTCGGGGGGGGGCTCCGGAGATACGCAGTATTTT
CASSDSGGGSGDTQYF
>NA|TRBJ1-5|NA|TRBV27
TGTGCCAGCAGTCTCACAGGGCGCCTTAGCAATCAGCCCCAGCATTTT
CASSLTGRLSNQPQHF
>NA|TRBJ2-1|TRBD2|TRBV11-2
TGTGCCAGCAGCTTAGGCGGGGGGTCGGGAGGCTCCTACAATGAGCAGTTCTTC
CASSLGGGSGGSYNEQFF
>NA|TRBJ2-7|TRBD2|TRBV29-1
TGCAGCGTTGAAGGAGGGACTAGCGGGGCCTACGAGCAGTACTTC
CSVEGGTSGAYEQYF
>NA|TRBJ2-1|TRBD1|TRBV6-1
TGTGCCAGCAGTGGACAGGGTTCCTACAATGAGCAGTTCTTC
CASSGQGSYNEQFF
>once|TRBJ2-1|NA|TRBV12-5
TGTGCTAGTGGTTTGGTACATCTCAGGTTCTTC
CASGLVHLRFF
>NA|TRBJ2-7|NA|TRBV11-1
TGTGCCAGCAGCTTCCACCAGAGGTACGAGCAGTACTTC
CASSFHQRYEQYF
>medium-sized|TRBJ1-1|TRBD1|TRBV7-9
TGTGCCAGCAGCCCAGGGGGGACTGAAGCTTTCTTT
CASSPGGTEAFF
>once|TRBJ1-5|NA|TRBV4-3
TGCGCCAGCAGCCCCGGGATCAATCAGCCCCAGCATTTT
CASSPGINQPQHF
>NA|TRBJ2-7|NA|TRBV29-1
TGCAGCGCTGCTCGGCGGGTGGACTACGAGCAGTACTTC
CSAARRVDYEQYF
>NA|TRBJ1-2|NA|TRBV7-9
TGTGCCAGCAGCTTTTTTACAGGGATCGGCCCTGGCTACACCTTC
CASSFFTGIGPGYTF
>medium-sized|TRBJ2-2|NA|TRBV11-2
TGTGCCAGCAGCTTAGTGAGGGAGGCCGGGGAGCTGTTTTTT
CASSLVREAGELFF
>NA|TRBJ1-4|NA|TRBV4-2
TGTGCCAGCAGCCAGGGGGAAAGCGGGGAACTGTTTTTT
CASSQGESGELFF
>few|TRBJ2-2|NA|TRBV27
TGTGCCAGCAGTTTCGGGACCGGGGAGCTGTTTTTT
CASSFGTGELFF
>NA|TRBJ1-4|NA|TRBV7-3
TGTGCCAGCAGCCGCTTCCGGGGTGGCGAAAAACTGTTTTTT
CASSRFRGGEKLFF
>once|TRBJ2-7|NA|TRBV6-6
TGTGCCAGCAGTTACCGGGACAAGAACTACGAGCAGTACTTC
CASSYRDKNYEQYF
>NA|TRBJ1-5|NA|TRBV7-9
TGTGCCAGCAGCTTTGGGGGGAATCAGCCCCAGCATTTT
CASSFGGNQPQHF
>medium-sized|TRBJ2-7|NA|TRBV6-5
TGTGCCAGCAGTTACCGGGACAAGAACTACGAGCAGTACTTC
CASSYRDKNYEQYF
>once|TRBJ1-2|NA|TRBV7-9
TGTGCCAGCAGCCTAGGCCCAGGCGCAGGGGATGGCTACACCTTC
CASSLGPGAGDGYTF
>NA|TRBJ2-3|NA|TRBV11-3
TGTGCCAGCAGCTCCCTCGGTCGGGGAAGCACAGATACGCAGTATTTT
CASSSLGRGSTDTQYF
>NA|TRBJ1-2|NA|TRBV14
TGTGCCAGCAGCCAGTGGACGGGGGGACTTTATGGCTACACCTTC
CASSQWTGGLYGYTF
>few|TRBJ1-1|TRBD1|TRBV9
TGTGCCAGCAGTCCTCCGGGACAGGGTGTAACCGCTGAAGCTTTCTTT
CASSPPGQGVTAEAFF
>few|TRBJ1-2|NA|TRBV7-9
TGTGCCAGCACCACCCCTGGGGCAGGCTATGGCTACACCTTC
CASTTPGAGYGYTF
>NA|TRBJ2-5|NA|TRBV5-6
TGTGCCAGCAGCTTGAGGCGGCGAGGGACCCAGTACTTC
CASSLRRRGTQYF
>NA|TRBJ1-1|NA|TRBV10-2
TGCGCCAGCAGCCCCCGGAGGGGGAACACTGAAGCTTTCTTT
CASSPRRGNTEAFF
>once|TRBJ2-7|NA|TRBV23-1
TGCGCCAGCAGTCAATCGGGCCAGGGAGGCGAGCAGTACTTC
CASSQSGQGGEQYF